These 22 T cell receptor beta chains came from one sample sequenced in a study of OX40 agonist ivuxolimab in advanced cancers. Measured with immunoSEQ multiplex PCR; TCRdb has only the in-frame clones, and not every one. The sample has around 53,000 clones, 80% to 90% seen once; the top ten hold around 6.9%. The specimen comprised CD4+ or CD8+ T cells sorted from blood, sampled in a trial of the OX40 agonist ivuxolimab. The receptors were sampled from an adult with an advanced solid tumor such as melanoma, head and neck, liver or kidney cancer.

The chain employs TRBV10-3 and TRBJ2-1, with 9 bases fitting TRBD2. V trimming: 10 bases; J trimming: 9 bases; junction bases outside the gene matches: 10. CDR3 length equals 13 residues. Germline values: CDR1 ENHRY, CDR2 SYGVKD. The CDR3 DNA reads TGTGCCACCTATGGCGGGGGGGCGGGTGAGCAGTTCTTC. Its protein product is CATYGGGAGEQFF.

The chain couples TRBV7-9 to TRBJ1-2; D gene unclear. The CDR3 loop spans 15 amino acids. The V gene's germline CDR1 is SEHNR and CDR2 FQNEAQ (reference sequence). Trimming stripped 5 bases from V and 4 bases from J, with 17 bases between. The CDR3 DNA follows: TGTGCCAGCAGCCCGACTTTAGGGCGGCTCTATGGCTACACCTTC. Its translation: CASSPTLGRLYGYTF.

The rearrangement joins TRBV6-1 to TRBJ1-4; no reliable D call. The ends were cut back, 3 bases at V and 8 bases at J, with 19 bases in the middle. The V gene's germline CDR1 is MNHNS and CDR2 SASEGT. This CDR3 spans 16 amino acids. CDR3 protein: CASSEVGWRVMEKLFF. As DNA, the CDR3 is TGTGCCAGCAGTGAGGTAGGGTGGCGTGTTATGGAAAAACTGTTTTTT.

The chain carries TRBV2 and TRBJ2-1, with D uncertain. The CDR3 runs to 14 residues. Germline CDR1 is SNHLY and CDR2 is FYNNEI. The V end lost 2 bases, the J end lost 8 bases, and 13 bases lay between the germline ends. The CDR3 sequence: CASSETRSVYEQFF. The CDR3 DNA sequence: TGTGCCAGCAGTGAAACCAGGTCGGTCTATGAGCAGTTCTTC.

The chain joins TRBV10-3 to TRBJ1-3; D call uncertain. CDR1 and CDR2 (germline): ENHRY, SYGVKD. This CDR3 region has 12 residues. The V end lost 10 bases, the J end lost 4 bases, and 11 bases lay between the germline ends. Written as DNA, the CDR3 is TGTGCCACCAAGGAAACCGGAAACACCATATATTTT. Amino acid sequence: CATKETGNTIYF.

The J gene is TRBJ1-4, the V gene TRBV10-3, with D perhaps matching TRBD1 (6 bases). V lost 11 bases, J lost 5 bases, and 15 bases lay in between. From germline, CDR1 is ENHRY and CDR2 SYGVKD. The CDR3 loop spans 13 amino acids. CDR3 amino acids: CASSGQRNEKLFF. CDR3 DNA sequence: TGTGCCTCCTCGGGACAAAGAAATGAAAAACTGTTTTTT.

A single count supports this clone. This sequence joins TRBV5-4 and TRBJ2-2, with TRBD1 identical over 8 bases. J was trimmed by 4 bases and V by 5 bases; bases with no gene match: 4. CDR1 SGHNT and CDR2 YYREEE come from the germline V gene (reference sequence). CDR3 length: 14 residues. The CDR3 is CASRRQGTTGELFF. The CDR3 nucleotides read TGTGCCAGCAGGAGACAGGGGACCACCGGGGAGCTGTTTTTT.

For the CDR3, the DNA is TGTGCCAGCAGGACAGGGGTGGATACGCAGTATTTT. It encodes CASRTGVDTQYF. The chain combines TRBV6-1 with TRBJ2-3, with 8 bases aligning to TRBD1. Germline V lookup: CDR1 MNHNS, CDR2 SASEGT. This CDR3 is built from 12 residues. V was clipped by 6 bases and J by 6 bases; unmatched bases: 2.

There are a few counts of this clone. The gene calls are TRBV30 and TRBJ1-6; D is possibly TRBD1 (5 bases). V dropped 0 bases and J dropped 3 bases, with 9 bases sitting between them. CDR1 and CDR2 (germline): GTSNPN, SVGIG (reference sequence). CDR3 length: 15 residues. The CDR3 loop reads CAWSVGELYNSPLHF. CDR3 DNA sequence: TGTGCCTGGAGTGTGGGGGAACTCTATAATTCACCCCTCCACTTT.

J is TRBJ1-3 and V is TRBV7-9, with TRBD1 as a possible D gene (5 bases). Germline lookup yields CDR1 SEHNR and CDR2 FQNEAQ (reference sequence). The length of the CDR3 is 17 residues. V dropped 5 bases and J dropped 0 bases, with 17 bases sitting between them. The CDR3 loop is CASSRVGLPSSGNTIYF. DNA of the CDR3: TGTGCCAGCAGCCGGGTGGGACTTCCAAGCTCTGGAAACACCATATATTTT.

In this sample, this clone turned up once. V and J are TRBV30 and TRBJ1-2; no clear D gene. The germline CDR1 and CDR2 sequences are GTSNPN and SVGIG (reference sequence). With 0 bases removed from V and 2 bases from J, the gap between germline ends came to 7 bases. The length of the CDR3 is 13 residues. For the CDR3, the DNA is TGTGCCTGGAGTGTATCCGGAAACTATGGCTACACCTTC. This sequence encodes CAWSVSGNYGYTF.

This chain connects TRBV6-5 to TRBJ1-3; 7 bases agree with TRBD1. This CDR3 comprises 13 residues. The ends lost 9 bases at V and 0 bases at J; junction bases unmatched: 2. CDR1 and CDR2 (germline): MNHEY, SVGAGI. The CDR3 protein is CASRDSSGNTIYF. The CDR3 nucleotides read TGTGCCAGTCGGGACAGCTCTGGAAACACCATATATTTT.

The chain employs TRBV19 and TRBJ1-1; D possibly corresponds to TRBD1 (5 bases). The CDR3 covers 17 residues. V gave up 1 base and J gave up 1 base, with 16 bases separating them. Germline V gene data show CDR1 as LNHDA and CDR2 as SQIVND (reference sequence). The chain's CDR3 is CASSIGTLGLGNTEAFF. The CDR3 coding sequence is TGTGCCAGTAGTATAGGAACTTTGGGACTGGGGAACACTGAAGCTTTCTTT.

V gene TRBV6-5 combines with J gene TRBJ1-1; D possibly corresponds to TRBD1 (5 bases). CDR3 length: 14 residues. V lost 7 bases and J 5 bases, leaving 17 bases between the germline ends. Germline lookup yields CDR1 MNHEY and CDR2 SVGAGI. CDR3 nucleotide sequence: TGTGCCAGCACTCTGGACAAGTGGAGGACTGAAGCTTTCTTT. It translates to CASTLDKWRTEAFF.

This rearrangement joins TRBV6-1 to TRBJ2-4; TRBD1 matches 10 bases. CDR3 length equals 14 residues. Germline CDR1 MNHNS, CDR2 SASEGT. V gave up 4 bases and J gave up 7 bases; unmatched junction bases: 4. The CDR3: CASSGQGADNIQYF. For the CDR3, the DNA is TGTGCCAGCAGTGGACAGGGGGCCGACAACATTCAGTACTTC.

The chain links TRBV18 to TRBJ1-1; 8 nucleotides agree with TRBD1. From germline, CDR1 is KGHSH and CDR2 LQKENI. The trim removed 4 bases at V and 0 bases at J, leaving 7 bases unmatched. The CDR3 contains 16 residues. Written as DNA, the CDR3 is TGTGCCAGCTCACTCGGACAGGGCGGCATGAACACTGAAGCTTTCTTT. Translating gives CASSLGQGGMNTEAFF.

The chain combines TRBV5-6 with TRBJ1-1; D gene unclear. There are 12 residues in the CDR3. CDR1 is SGHDT and CDR2 is YYEEEE in the germline V gene. The germline V and J ends were trimmed by 0 bases and 7 bases, with 7 bases remaining between them. The CDR3 sequence is CASSLVWGEAFF. CDR3 DNA sequence: TGTGCCAGCAGCTTGGTGTGGGGTGAAGCTTTCTTT.

This chain uses TRBV5-1 with TRBJ2-1, with 8 bases aligning to TRBD1. V lost 1 base, J lost 7 bases, and 4 bases stayed unmatched. CDR1 and CDR2 from the germline V gene are SGHRS and YFSETQ. The CDR3 contains 14 residues. The CDR3 protein is CASSLIQGGNEQFF. CDR3 coding DNA: TGCGCCAGCAGCTTGATACAGGGGGGTAATGAGCAGTTCTTC.

The chain links TRBV28 to TRBJ1-3, with D unclear. Germline assignment: CDR1 MDHEN and CDR2 SYDVKM. CDR3 length equals 11 residues. Trimming took 6 bases from V and 10 from J, leaving 10 bases between them. CDR3 in DNA: TGTGCCAGCAGCACCGAGAAAACCATATATTTT. It translates to CASSTEKTIYF.

The chain has TRBV7-9 and TRBJ2-5; D is undetermined. V lost 3 bases to trimming and J lost 2 bases, with 7 bases between them. Per germline, CDR1 SEHNR and CDR2 FQNEAQ (reference sequence). The CDR3 has 13 residues. DNA of the CDR3: TGTGCCAGCAGCTTCTTAAATCAAGAGACCCAGTACTTC. Translation gives CASSFLNQETQYF. Full variable domain (outside the CDR3, taken from reference TRBV7-9 and TRBJ2-5): DTGVSQNPRHKITKRGQNVTFRCDPISEHNRLYWYRQTLGQGPEFLTYFQNEAQLEKSRLLSDRFSAERPKGSFSTLEIQRTEQGDSAMYLCASSFLNQETQYFGPGTRLLVL.

This chain connects TRBV30 to TRBJ2-2; TRBD1 agrees at 11 bases. The V gene end was trimmed by 3 bases and the J gene end by 5 bases; junction bases not matched to a gene: 2. From germline, CDR1 is GTSNPN and CDR2 SVGIG (reference sequence). This CDR3 contains 14 residues. In DNA, the CDR3 is TGTGCCTGGAGGGGGACAGGGGGAACCGGGGAGCTGTTTTTT. This encodes CAWRGTGGTGELFF.

This chain joins TRBV19 and TRBJ1-3, with no clear D. V lost 2 bases and J lost 4, with 18 bases in between. CDR3 length: 17 amino acids. Germline V lookup: CDR1 LNHDA, CDR2 SQIVND (reference sequence). CDR3 coding DNA: TGTGCCAGTAGTATACAAGCCCCATTTCTTACCGGAAACACCATATATTTT. Residues: CASSIQAPFLTGNTIYF.